The rows below give T cell receptor beta chains drawn from one sample of a study of cytomegalovirus exposure and HLA in healthy donors. Clones were read by immunoSEQ multiplex PCR, and TCRdb kept only the in-frame ones, dropping some. The sample includes 150,000 to 200,000 clones, around 83% of them seen just once. The sample consisted of PBMCs. The receptor set was obtained from a male donor in good health and CMV-seropositive. The CDR3 runs from the conserved cysteine through the conserved F or W. D genes are given only for firm matches. Rows give clone size only sometimes, using once, few, many, or a class for an expanded clone.

TRBJ2-2 TRBV7-7 TRBD1 NA CASSLGQGTGELFF TGTGCCAGCAGCCTCGGACAGGGCACCGGGGAGCTGTTTTTT
TRBJ2-2 TRBV15 TRBD2 NA CATRPRGGGSTGELFF TGTGCCACCCGGCCACGGGGGGGTGGGAGCACCGGGGAGCTGTTTTTT
TRBJ2-7 TRBV5-8 NA few CASSTTDFYEQYF TGTGCCAGCAGCACGACGGACTTCTACGAGCAGTACTTC
TRBJ1-4 TRBV16 TRBD1 NA CASSPRTGLKLFF TGTGCCAGCAGCCCCCGGACAGGGCTAAAACTGTTTTTT
TRBJ1-2 TRBV7-6 TRBD1 NA CASSLPGGAFNGYTF TGTGCCAGCAGCTTACCAGGGGGCGCCTTTAATGGCTACACCTTC
TRBJ2-7 TRBV4-1 NA NA CASSQAGTGAYEQYF TGCGCCAGCAGCCAAGCCGGGACGGGGGCCTACGAGCAGTACTTC
TRBJ1-4 TRBV28 NA NA CASSYMDEKLFF TGTGCCAGCAGTTACATGGATGAAAAACTGTTTTTT
TRBJ2-3 TRBV5-1 NA NA CASSLQGTDTQYF TGCGCCAGCAGCTTGCAGGGAACAGATACGCAGTATTTT
TRBJ1-2 TRBV6-5 NA NA CASSQRGLRGSYTF TGTGCCAGCAGTCAACGGGGCCTTCGCGGGAGCTACACCTTC
TRBJ2-5 TRBV5-1 TRBD2 NA CASSVGLAGGYQETQYF TGCGCCAGCAGCGTGGGACTAGCGGGGGGGTACCAAGAGACCCAGTACTTC
TRBJ2-5 TRBV10-1 NA NA CASSETDQETQYF TGCGCCAGCAGTGAAACAGACCAAGAGACCCAGTACTTC
TRBJ2-1 TRBV5-1 TRBD2 NA CASSLRSGGPSSYNEQFF TGCGCCAGCAGCTTGCGTAGCGGGGGGCCGAGCTCCTACAATGAGCAGTTCTTC
TRBJ1-2 TRBV5-4 TRBD1 NA CASSIQTGDSGYTF TGTGCCAGCAGCATACAAACAGGGGACAGTGGCTACACCTTC
TRBJ2-7 TRBV28 TRBD1 NA CASSTPGQGAGHYEQYF TGTGCCAGCAGTACGCCGGGACAGGGCGCGGGGCACTACGAGCAGTACTTC
TRBJ2-5 TRBV7-2 TRBD2 NA CASSLSPPGGGSQETQYF TGTGCCAGCAGCTTGTCCCCCCCTGGCGGGGGGAGCCAAGAGACCCAGTACTTC
TRBJ1-1 TRBV5-5 NA NA CASSAQLEAFF TGTGCCAGCAGCGCACAGCTTGAAGCTTTCTTT
TRBJ2-7 TRBV28 TRBD1 NA CASSPGGAISGEQYF TGTGCCAGCAGCCCAGGGGGCGCGATCTCGGGCGAGCAGTACTTC